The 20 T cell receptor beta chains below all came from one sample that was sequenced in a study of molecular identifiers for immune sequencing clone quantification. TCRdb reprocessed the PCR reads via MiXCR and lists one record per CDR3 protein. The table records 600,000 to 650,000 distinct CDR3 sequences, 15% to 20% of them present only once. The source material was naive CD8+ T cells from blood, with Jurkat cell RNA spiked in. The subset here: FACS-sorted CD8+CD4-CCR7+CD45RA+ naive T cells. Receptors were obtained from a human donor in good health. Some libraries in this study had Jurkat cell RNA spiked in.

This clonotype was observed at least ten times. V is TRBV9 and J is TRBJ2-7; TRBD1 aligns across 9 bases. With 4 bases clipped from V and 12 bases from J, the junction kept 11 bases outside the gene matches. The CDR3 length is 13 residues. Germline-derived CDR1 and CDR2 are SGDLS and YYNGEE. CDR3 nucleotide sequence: TGTGCCAGCAGCCTAGGACAGGGGCGGGAGTTGTACTTC. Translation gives CASSLGQGRELYF.

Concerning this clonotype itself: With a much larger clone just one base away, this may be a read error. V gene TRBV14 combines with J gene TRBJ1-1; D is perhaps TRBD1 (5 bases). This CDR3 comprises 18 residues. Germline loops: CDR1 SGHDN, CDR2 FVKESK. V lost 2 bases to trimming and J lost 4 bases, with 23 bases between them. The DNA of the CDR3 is TGTGCCAGCAGCCAAAGCGGGTTAACGGGGGGAGGTCCCACTGAAGCTTTCTTT. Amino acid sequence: CASSQSGLTGGGPTEAFF.

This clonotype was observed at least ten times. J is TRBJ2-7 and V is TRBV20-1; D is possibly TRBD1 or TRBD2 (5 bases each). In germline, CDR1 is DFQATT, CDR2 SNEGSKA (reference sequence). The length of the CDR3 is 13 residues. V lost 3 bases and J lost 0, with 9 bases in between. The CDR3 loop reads CSASGADSYEQYF. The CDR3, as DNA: TGCAGTGCTAGCGGGGCTGACTCCTACGAGCAGTACTTC.

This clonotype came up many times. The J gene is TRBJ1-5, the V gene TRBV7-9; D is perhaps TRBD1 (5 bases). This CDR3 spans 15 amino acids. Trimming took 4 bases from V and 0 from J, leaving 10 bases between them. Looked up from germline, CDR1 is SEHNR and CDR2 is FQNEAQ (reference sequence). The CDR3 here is CASSSAGDSNQPQHF. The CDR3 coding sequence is TGTGCCAGCAGCTCGGCGGGGGATAGCAATCAGCCCCAGCATTTT.

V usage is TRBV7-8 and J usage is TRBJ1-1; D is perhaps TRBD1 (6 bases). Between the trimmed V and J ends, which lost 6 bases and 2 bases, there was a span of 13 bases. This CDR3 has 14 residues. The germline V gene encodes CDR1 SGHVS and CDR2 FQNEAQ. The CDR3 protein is CASRSRQENTEAFF. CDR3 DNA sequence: TGTGCCAGCAGATCGAGACAGGAAAACACTGAAGCTTTCTTT.

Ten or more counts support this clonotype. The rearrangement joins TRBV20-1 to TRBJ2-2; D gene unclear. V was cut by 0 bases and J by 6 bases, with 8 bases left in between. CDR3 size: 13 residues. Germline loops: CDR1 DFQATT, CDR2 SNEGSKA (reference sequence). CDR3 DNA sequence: TGCAGTGCTAGAGATCTAAGGGCCGGGGAGCTGTTTTTT. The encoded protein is CSARDLRAGELFF.

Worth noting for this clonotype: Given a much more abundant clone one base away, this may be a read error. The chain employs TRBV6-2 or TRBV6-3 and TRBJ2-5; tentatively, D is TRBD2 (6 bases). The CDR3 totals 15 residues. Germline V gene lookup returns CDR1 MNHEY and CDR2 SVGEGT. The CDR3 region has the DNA TGTGCCAGCAGCGAAACGGGGTCCGGACGGGAGACCCAGTGCTTC. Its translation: CASSETGSGRETQCF.

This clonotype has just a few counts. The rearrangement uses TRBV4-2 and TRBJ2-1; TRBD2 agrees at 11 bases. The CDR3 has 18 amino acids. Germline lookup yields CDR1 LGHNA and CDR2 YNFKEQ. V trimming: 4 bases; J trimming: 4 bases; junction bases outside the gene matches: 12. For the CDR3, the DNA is TGTGCCAGCAGCCCAGAGGTAGTAGCGGGAGGGCTATACAATGAGCAGTTCTTC. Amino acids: CASSPEVVAGGLYNEQFF.

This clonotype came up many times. In nucleotides, the CDR3 is TGTGCCAGTAGTCCGGGACACCTCGTCTACGAGCAGTACTTC. Residues: CASSPGHLVYEQYF. The rearrangement uses TRBV19 and TRBJ2-7, with D perhaps TRBD1 (6 bases). The germline V and J ends were trimmed by 5 bases and 3 bases, with 14 bases remaining between them. The CDR3 has 14 residues. Germline-derived CDR1 and CDR2 are LNHDA and SQIVND (reference sequence).

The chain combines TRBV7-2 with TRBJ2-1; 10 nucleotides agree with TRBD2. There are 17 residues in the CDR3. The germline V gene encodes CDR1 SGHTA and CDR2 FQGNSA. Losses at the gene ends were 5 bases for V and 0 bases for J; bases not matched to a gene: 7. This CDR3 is CASSAWTSGPSYNEQFF. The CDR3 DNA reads TGTGCCAGCAGCGCCTGGACTAGCGGACCCTCCTACAATGAGCAGTTCTTC.

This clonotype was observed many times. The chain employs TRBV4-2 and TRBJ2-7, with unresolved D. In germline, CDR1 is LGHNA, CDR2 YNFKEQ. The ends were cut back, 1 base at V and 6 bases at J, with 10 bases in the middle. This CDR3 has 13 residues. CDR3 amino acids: CASSQGQVPEQYF. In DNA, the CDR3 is TGTGCCAGCAGCCAAGGCCAGGTCCCCGAGCAGTACTTC.

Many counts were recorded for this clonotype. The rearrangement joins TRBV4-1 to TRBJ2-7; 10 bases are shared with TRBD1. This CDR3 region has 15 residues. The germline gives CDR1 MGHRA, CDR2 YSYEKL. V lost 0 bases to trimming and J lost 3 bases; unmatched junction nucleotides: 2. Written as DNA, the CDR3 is TGCGCCAGCAGCCAAGAAGGGACAGGGGTCTACGAGCAGTACTTC. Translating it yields CASSQEGTGVYEQYF.

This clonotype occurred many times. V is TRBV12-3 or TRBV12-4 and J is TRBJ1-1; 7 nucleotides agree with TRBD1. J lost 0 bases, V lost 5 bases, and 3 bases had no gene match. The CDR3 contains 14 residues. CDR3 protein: CASSDRDLNTEAFF. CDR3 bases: TGTGCCAGCAGTGACAGGGACCTGAACACTGAAGCTTTCTTT.

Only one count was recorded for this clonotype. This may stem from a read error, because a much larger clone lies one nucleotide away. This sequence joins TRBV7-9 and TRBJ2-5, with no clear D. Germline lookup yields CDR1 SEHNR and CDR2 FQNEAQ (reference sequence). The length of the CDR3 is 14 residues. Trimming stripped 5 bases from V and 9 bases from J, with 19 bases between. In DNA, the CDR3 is TGTGCCAGCAGCCTTAGAGTGGATGGATGGGCCCAGTACTTC. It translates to CASSLRVDGWAQYF.

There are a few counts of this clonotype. The CDR3 reads CASIPTGDLEQFF. In nucleotides, the CDR3 is TGTGCCAGCATCCCTACAGGGGACCTTGAGCAGTTCTTC. The chain employs TRBV7-9 and TRBJ2-1; TRBD1 aligns across 7 bases. V shed 7 bases and J 9 bases; nucleotides not matched to a gene: 9. This CDR3 has 13 residues. Per the germline V gene, CDR1 is SEHNR and CDR2 is FQNEAQ (reference sequence).

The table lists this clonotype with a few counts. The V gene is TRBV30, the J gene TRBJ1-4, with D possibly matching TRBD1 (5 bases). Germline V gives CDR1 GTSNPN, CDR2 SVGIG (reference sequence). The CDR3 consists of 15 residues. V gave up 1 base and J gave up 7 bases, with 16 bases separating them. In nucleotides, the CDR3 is TGTGCCTGGAGTGCCCCGGGGGGAGGGATTGAAAAACTGTTTTTT. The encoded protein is CAWSAPGGGIEKLFF.

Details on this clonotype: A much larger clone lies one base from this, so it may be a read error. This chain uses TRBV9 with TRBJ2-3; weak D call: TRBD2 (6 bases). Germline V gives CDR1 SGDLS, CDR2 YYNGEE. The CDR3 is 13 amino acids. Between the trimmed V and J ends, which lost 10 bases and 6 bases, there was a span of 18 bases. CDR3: CAGAAGSVDTQYF. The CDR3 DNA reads TGTGCCGGCGCGGCGGGATCCGTCGATACGCAGTATTTT.

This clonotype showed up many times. In DNA form, the CDR3 reads TGCGCCAGCAGCTTGACTAAGGTTCGGTTGACTGAAGCTTTCTTT. Amino acids: CASSLTKVRLTEAFF. This chain links TRBV5-1 with TRBJ1-1, with D uncertain. Germline loops: CDR1 SGHRS, CDR2 YFSETQ. The CDR3 contains 15 residues. V was cut by 1 base and J by 5 bases, with 15 bases left in between.

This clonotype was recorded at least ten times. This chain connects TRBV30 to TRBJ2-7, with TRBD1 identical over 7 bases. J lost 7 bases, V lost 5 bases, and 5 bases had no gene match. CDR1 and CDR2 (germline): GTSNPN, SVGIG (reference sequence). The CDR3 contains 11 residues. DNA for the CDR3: TGTGCCTGGGGGACAGCTAATGAGCAGTACTTC. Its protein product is CAWGTANEQYF.

CDR3 amino acids: CASSYFTGDNEQFF. The CDR3 DNA sequence: TGTGCCAGCAGTTACTTCACCGGGGACAATGAGCAGTTCTTC. The chain links TRBV6-6 to TRBJ2-1, with D maybe TRBD2 (5 bases). The CDR3 is 14 residues long. V was cut by 1 base and J by 5 bases, with 9 bases left in between. The V gene's germline CDR1 is MNHNY and CDR2 SVGAGI (reference sequence).